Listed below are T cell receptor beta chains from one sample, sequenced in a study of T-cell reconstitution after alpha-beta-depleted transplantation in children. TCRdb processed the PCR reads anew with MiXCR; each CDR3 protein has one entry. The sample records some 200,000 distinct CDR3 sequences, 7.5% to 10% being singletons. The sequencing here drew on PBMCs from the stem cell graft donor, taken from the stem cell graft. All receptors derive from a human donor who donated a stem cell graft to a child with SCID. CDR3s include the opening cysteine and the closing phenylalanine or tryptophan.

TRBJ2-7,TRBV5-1,CASSLIKRGSNEQYF
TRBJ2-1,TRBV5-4,CASSSRTLGNEQFF
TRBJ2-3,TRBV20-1,CSAPDRGGADTQYF
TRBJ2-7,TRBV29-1,CSVVPTGRAYEQYF
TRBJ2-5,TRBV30,CAWSFGQETQYF
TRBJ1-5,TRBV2,CASSGQGVDQPQHF
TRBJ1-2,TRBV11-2,CASSLERARGGYTF
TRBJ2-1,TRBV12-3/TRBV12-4,CASSLGSLGLANEQFF
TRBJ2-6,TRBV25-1,CASSDGASGANVLTF
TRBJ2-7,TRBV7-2,CASSLALPWTGVMYEQYF
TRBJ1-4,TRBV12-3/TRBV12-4,CASGRLAARPGRNEKLFF
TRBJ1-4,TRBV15,CATSRSQGSNEKLFF
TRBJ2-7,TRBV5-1,CASSQLTSGPSYEQYF
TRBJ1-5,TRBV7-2,CASSYAPGQGVNQPQHF
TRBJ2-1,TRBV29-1,CSVDHGTGRGPTPYNEQFF
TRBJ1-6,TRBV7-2,CASRNQGRPYNSPLHF
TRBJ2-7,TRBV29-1,CSVEGVSYEQYF
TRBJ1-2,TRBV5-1,CASSLDPSPYGYTF
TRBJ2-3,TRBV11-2,CASSLVEISNTQYF
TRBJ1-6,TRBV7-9,CASSPATRSWSPLHF
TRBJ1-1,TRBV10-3,CAISDVASNTEAFF
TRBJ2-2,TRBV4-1,CASSQEWTGELFF
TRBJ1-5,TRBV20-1,CSARLGTGNQPQHF
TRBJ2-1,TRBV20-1,CSARDMGGRSYNEQFF
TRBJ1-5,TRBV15,CATSRGDIDQPQHF
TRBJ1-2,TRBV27,CASSLTGTGDGYTF
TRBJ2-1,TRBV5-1,CASSLAYRGRVGEQFF
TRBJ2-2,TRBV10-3,CAISLQGTGELFF
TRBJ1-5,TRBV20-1,CSAGQGATKPQHF
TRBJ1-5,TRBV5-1,CASSLAGADQPQHF
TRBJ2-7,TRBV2,CASSHPLDRSSYEQYF
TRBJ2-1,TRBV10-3,CAISLRGALWNEQFF
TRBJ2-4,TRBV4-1,CASSQDRDRGIRNIQYF
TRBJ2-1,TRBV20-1,CSAGRGDEQFF
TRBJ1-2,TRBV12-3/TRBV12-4,CASTVQAPRGYTF
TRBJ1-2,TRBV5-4,CASSSRRDYGYTF
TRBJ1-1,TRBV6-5,CASSYSAGANTEAFF
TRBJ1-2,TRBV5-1,CASSGDRVAGYTF
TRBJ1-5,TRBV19,CASNNGGWDQPQHF
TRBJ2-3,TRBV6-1,CASSEFPGGAGADTQYF
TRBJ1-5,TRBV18,CASSPSVVSSNQPQHF
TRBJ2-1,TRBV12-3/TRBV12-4,CASSLARAGGNEQFF
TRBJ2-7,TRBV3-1,CASSQVTGKTSGGNYEQYF
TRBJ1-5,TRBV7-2,CASSLVGSGNQPQHF
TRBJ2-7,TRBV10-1,CASSEPRPRQTYEQYF
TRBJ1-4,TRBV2,CASSTEAGKLFF
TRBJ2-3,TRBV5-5,CASSLLEASGTDTQYF
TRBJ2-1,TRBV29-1,CSVGQIAGEYRNEQFF
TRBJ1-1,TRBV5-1,CASSFPDGIGGAFF
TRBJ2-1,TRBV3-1,CASSQGEGTADNEQFF
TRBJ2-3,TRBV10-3,CALRPERTSDTQYF
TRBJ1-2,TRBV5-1,CASSVTTNYGYTF
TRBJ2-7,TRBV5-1,CASSSQSSSYEQYF